This T cell receptor beta chain comes out of a study of tumor and adjacent non-tumor tissue in lung cancer. Looked up from germline, CDR1 is SGHNT and CDR2 is YYREEE (reference sequence). The CDR3 runs to 14 residues. Of note for this clonotype: A much larger clone differs by one base, so this may be a read error.

Three rounds of nested PCR, following a modified ARM-PCR protocol, produced the TCRbeta library. TCRdb called the multiplex PCR reads again in MiXCR, with one record for every CDR3 protein. The table includes 100,000 or so distinct CDR3 sequences, over 55% detected once. The template was RNA from unsorted bulk tissue. More than 3 cm separated this lung sample from the edge of the tumor. Chemotherapy-naive patients with new lung cancer underwent thoracic surgery in China, August–late 2014. The sequence came from a young man with non-small cell lung cancer. Sequencing was performed on distant non-tumor lung tissue. J is TRBJ1-2 and V is TRBV5-4; D might be TRBD1 (6 bases). Here the CDR3 DNA reads TGTGCCAGCACCTTGAAGGGGGGGAACTATGGCTACACCTTC. Its translation: CASTLKGGNYGYTF.